Listed below are T cell receptor beta chains from one sample, sequenced in a study of patients and donors after allogeneic stem cell transplantation. Each CDR3 protein gets one entry after TCRdb re-called the RT-PCR reads with MiXCR. The table lists some 960,000 distinct CDR3 sequences, 15% to 20% of them singletons. Sequenced material: blood, either unsorted or a sorted T cell fraction (not recorded which). These receptors originate from a human donor who was either an allogeneic HSCT recipient or a stem cell or donor lymphocyte infusion donor (not recorded which). It is not recorded whose cells these are; they may come from a transplant donor. Both conserved end residues are part of each CDR3. Clone size is stated in some rows and not others, as once, few, many or a class when expanded.

v_gene: TRBV5-1; j_gene: TRBJ2-7; abundance: .; CDR3aa: CASSPGVRDEEQYF
v_gene: TRBV18; j_gene: TRBJ1-4; abundance: few; CDR3aa: CASSGGSNEKLFF
v_gene: TRBV9; j_gene: TRBJ1-4; abundance: .; CDR3aa: CASSANRGEDEKLFF
v_gene: TRBV3-1; j_gene: TRBJ2-2; abundance: few; CDR3aa: CASSPKRRANTGELFF
v_gene: TRBV5-1; j_gene: TRBJ2-7; abundance: .; CDR3aa: CASSLTGGGHEQYF
v_gene: TRBV5-6; j_gene: TRBJ1-2; abundance: few; CDR3aa: CASSAPTRGYNGYTF
v_gene: TRBV20-1; j_gene: TRBJ2-7; abundance: .; CDR3aa: CSARDLTSGSAYEQYF
v_gene: TRBV12-3/TRBV12-4; j_gene: TRBJ1-6; abundance: few; CDR3aa: CASLEGRGSPLHF
v_gene: TRBV10-3; j_gene: TRBJ1-5; abundance: .; CDR3aa: CAISPGTGGQPQHF
v_gene: TRBV27; j_gene: TRBJ2-1; abundance: .; CDR3aa: CASSPIGSPLYNEQFF
v_gene: TRBV7-8; j_gene: TRBJ1-1; abundance: .; CDR3aa: CASRRLDRNTEAFF
v_gene: TRBV6-1; j_gene: TRBJ2-7; abundance: few; CDR3aa: CASRSGTVPEEQYF
v_gene: TRBV29-1; j_gene: TRBJ1-1; abundance: .; CDR3aa: CSVGGGLGRGPNTEAFF
v_gene: TRBV5-1; j_gene: TRBJ2-2; abundance: .; CDR3aa: CASSVDRRSNTGELFF
v_gene: TRBV7-7; j_gene: TRBJ2-1; abundance: many; CDR3aa: CASSWILAGEGGEQFF
v_gene: TRBV4-1; j_gene: TRBJ2-1; abundance: .; CDR3aa: CASSRLGAGQNEQFF
v_gene: TRBV24-1; j_gene: TRBJ2-3; abundance: few; CDR3aa: CATRKGLAGDTQYF
v_gene: TRBV6-1; j_gene: TRBJ2-1; abundance: few; CDR3aa: CASKLDRNYNEQFF
v_gene: TRBV15; j_gene: TRBJ2-7; abundance: few; CDR3aa: CATSRNSKAPGEQYF
v_gene: TRBV6-5; j_gene: TRBJ2-5; abundance: .; CDR3aa: CASSSPGQGQETQYF
v_gene: TRBV25-1; j_gene: TRBJ1-4; abundance: .; CDR3aa: CASSGVTPTNEKLFF
v_gene: TRBV2; j_gene: TRBJ2-3; abundance: .; CDR3aa: CASRKTSLARASTDTQYF
v_gene: TRBV12-3/TRBV12-4; j_gene: TRBJ2-5; abundance: many; CDR3aa: CASGPREETQYF
v_gene: TRBV5-1; j_gene: TRBJ1-4; abundance: few; CDR3aa: CASSLVGRSGEKLFF
v_gene: TRBV5-1; j_gene: TRBJ2-2; abundance: .; CDR3aa: CAGRDRANTGELFF
v_gene: TRBV20-1; j_gene: TRBJ1-5; abundance: .; CDR3aa: CSARAEGGRRIQPQHF
v_gene: TRBV6-4; j_gene: TRBJ2-1; abundance: .; CDR3aa: CASSAWTGDVNEQFF
v_gene: TRBV9; j_gene: TRBJ2-2; abundance: .; CDR3aa: CASSSRTGKNTGELFF
v_gene: TRBV21-1; j_gene: TRBJ2-1; abundance: .; CDR3aa: CASSLTDGLAGTYNEQFF
v_gene: TRBV11-1; j_gene: TRBJ2-7; abundance: few; CDR3aa: CASSLIETSYEQYF
v_gene: TRBV14; j_gene: TRBJ2-1; abundance: .; CDR3aa: CASSRYRQDIYNEQFF